Presented here are 19 T cell receptor beta chains from one specimen sequenced in a study of blood T cell repertoires in COVID-19. Profiled with immunoSEQ multiplex PCR; TCRdb holds only in-frame clones, not every one. Among about 250,000 clones, roughly 80% were seen once, and the ten largest hold about 8%. Source material: peripheral blood. These receptors came from a woman older than 75 with acute or convalescent COVID-19.

This clone was picked up a small number of times. The chain recombines TRBV5-1 with TRBJ1-4; 10 bases are a match to TRBD1. The V and J ends lost 4 bases and 5 bases, in that order; junction bases with no gene match: 8. The CDR3 extends over 16 amino acids. In germline, CDR1 is SGHRS, CDR2 YFSETQ. CDR3 in amino acids: CASSHPGDRGNEKLFF. For the CDR3, the DNA is TGCGCCAGCAGCCATCCCGGGGACAGGGGAAATGAAAAACTGTTTTTT.

This chain links TRBV3-1 (or the pseudogene TRBV3-2) with TRBJ1-1, with D unresolved. Trimming took off 1 base at V and 11 bases at J, with 11 bases between the two ends. Germline CDR1 LGHDT, CDR2 YNNKEL (reference sequence). The CDR3 extends over 12 amino acids. CDR3 residues: CASSQGGWSAFF. The CDR3 coding sequence is TGTGCCAGCAGCCAAGGCGGGTGGTCGGCTTTCTTT.

The chain is built from TRBV5-1 and TRBJ2-2, with TRBD2 identical over 8 bases. This CDR3 is 15 amino acids long. The germline gives CDR1 SGHRS, CDR2 YFSETQ. Trimming took 0 bases from V and 5 from J; bases not matched to a gene: 3. The CDR3 spells CASSLARGETGELFF. CDR3 bases: TGCGCCAGCAGCTTGGCGCGGGGGGAAACCGGGGAGCTGTTTTTT.

This rearrangement joins TRBV19 to TRBJ2-1; D possibly corresponds to TRBD2 (5 bases). The CDR3 runs to 14 residues. Germline CDR1 reads LNHDA; CDR2 reads SQIVND (reference sequence). The V and J ends lost 7 bases and 10 bases respectively, with 20 bases between them. The chain's CDR3 is CASTPSGKGKEQFF. The CDR3 nucleotides read TGTGCCAGTACGCCCAGCGGAAAAGGAAAAGAGCAGTTCTTC.

V gene TRBV14 combines with J gene TRBJ2-6, with D unresolved. Trimming left V 3 bases short and J 0 bases short, with 6 bases between. This CDR3 has 15 residues. Germline CDR1 reads SGHDN; CDR2 reads FVKESK. The CDR3 protein is CASSQRYSGANVLTF. The CDR3 DNA is TGTGCCAGCAGCCAGAGGTACTCTGGGGCCAACGTCCTGACTTTC.

This clone has only one observation. Here the CDR3 DNA reads TGTGCCAGTAGTACAACAGACCTGAACACTGAAGCTTTCTTT. The encoded protein is CASSTTDLNTEAFF. The J gene is TRBJ1-1, the V gene TRBV19; D remains ambiguous. Trimming took off 4 bases at V and 0 bases at J, with 9 bases between the two ends. Germline V lookup: CDR1 LNHDA, CDR2 SQIVND (reference sequence). The CDR3 is made up of 14 amino acids.

V and J are TRBV6-2 or TRBV6-3 and TRBJ2-7; maybe TRBD1 (5 bases). V was cut by 5 bases and J by 2 bases, with 16 bases left in between. From germline, CDR1 is MNHEY and CDR2 SVGEGT. This CDR3 has 15 amino acids. The CDR3 protein is CASSNTGSKPYEQYF. DNA of the CDR3: TGTGCCAGCAGTAACACAGGATCCAAGCCCTACGAGCAGTACTTC.

The chain couples TRBV3-1 (or the pseudogene TRBV3-2) to TRBJ1-2, with D perhaps TRBD1 (6 bases). Trimming stripped 1 base from V and 5 bases from J, with 11 bases between. CDR3 length: 14 residues. Germline lookup yields CDR1 LGHDT and CDR2 YNNKEL (reference sequence). The DNA for the CDR3 is TGTGCCAGCAGCCAAGTCAGGGGAGAGTATGGCTACACCTTC. This sequence encodes CASSQVRGEYGYTF.

The chain carries TRBV18 and TRBJ1-4, with 8 positions matching TRBD1. The germline CDR1 and CDR2 sequences are KGHSH and LQKENI. There are 20 residues in the CDR3. With V trimmed by 3 bases and J by 3 bases, 18 bases remained unmatched. The CDR3 DNA is TGTGCCAGCTCACCCTACCCTGCCTCGGCAGGGGGCTTTGCTAATGAAAAACTGTTTTTT. The encoded protein is CASSPYPASAGGFANEKLFF.

Turning to this clone: At the DNA level, this CDR3 is encoded by other sequences in the same sample as well. The V and J genes are TRBV25-1 and TRBJ2-1; D possibly corresponds to TRBD2 (6 bases). The CDR3 length is 15 residues. Germline loops: CDR1 MGHDK, CDR2 SYGVNS. V was shortened by 2 bases and J by 0 bases, with 8 bases between the two germline ends. The CDR3 DNA follows: TGTGCCAGCAGTGAAACCGGGGGCTCCTACAATGAGCAGTTCTTC. It specifies CASSETGGSYNEQFF.

The V and J genes are TRBV19 and TRBJ2-7, with D tentatively TRBD1 (5 bases). Looked up from germline, CDR1 is LNHDA and CDR2 is SQIVND (reference sequence). The ends were cut back, 3 bases at V and 4 bases at J, with 13 bases in the middle. The length of the CDR3 is 14 residues. The CDR3 reads CASSISAGLYEQYF. CDR3 in DNA: TGTGCCAGTAGTATTTCGGCAGGGCTGTACGAGCAGTACTTC.

This clone was observed a single time. The chain uses TRBV7-2 and TRBJ2-1; tentative D call: TRBD2 (6 bases). V was cut by 5 bases and J by 0 bases, with 11 bases left in between. The CDR3 runs 15 residues. Per germline, CDR1 SGHTA and CDR2 FQGNSA. The CDR3 coding sequence is TGTGCCAGCAGCCTTAGCGGAGACTCCTACAATGAGCAGTTCTTC. Residues: CASSLSGDSYNEQFF.

This rearrangement joins TRBV3-1 (or the pseudogene TRBV3-2) to TRBJ2-5; a weak D match, TRBD2 (6 bases). This CDR3 contains 15 residues. CDR1 and CDR2 from the germline V gene are LGHDT and YNNKEL (reference sequence). Trimming took off 4 bases at V and 9 bases at J, with 21 bases between the two ends. The CDR3 region is CASSPVLALAVAQYF. Written as DNA, the CDR3 is TGTGCCAGCAGCCCCGTTCTAGCGCTGGCGGTGGCCCAGTACTTC.

Of note for this clone: At one of its ends the junction is not consistent with the germline gene, which may arise from a read error. The rearrangement links TRBV7-2 to TRBJ2-7, with D possibly matching TRBD2 (5 bases). This CDR3 has 14 amino acids. The germline CDR1 and CDR2 sequences are SGHTA and FQGNSA. CDR3 in amino acids: CASSPQPSVDPADF. CDR3 DNA sequence: TGTGCCAGCAGCCCGCAACCCAGCGTCGACCCAGCGGACTTC.

This clone was observed a single time. This rearrangement joins TRBV5-1 to TRBJ2-7, with D unresolved. The germline gives CDR1 SGHRS, CDR2 YFSETQ. The CDR3 is 13 amino acids. Trimming took 0 bases from V and 1 from J, leaving 5 bases between them. CDR3: CASSLAGSYEQYF. The CDR3 DNA sequence: TGCGCCAGCAGCTTGGCGGGTTCCTACGAGCAGTACTTC.

This chain links TRBV5-8 with TRBJ2-4, with 7 positions matching TRBD1. With 6 bases clipped from V and 7 bases from J, the junction kept 10 bases outside the gene matches. Germline V CDR1 and CDR2: SGHTS, YDEGEE. The CDR3 consists of 14 residues. CDR3 nucleotides: TGTGCCAGCACCACGACAGGGATGGGGAACATTCAGTACTTC. As protein: CASTTTGMGNIQYF.

This chain joins TRBV6-1 and TRBJ1-5; maybe TRBD1 (5 bases). CDR3 length: 15 amino acids. Germline V CDR1 and CDR2: MNHNS, SASEGT. V was cut by 2 bases and J by 5 bases, with 13 bases left in between. The CDR3 nucleotides read TGTGCCAGCAGTGAAAATCCAGGGTTCCATCAGCCCCAGCATTTT. Amino acids: CASSENPGFHQPQHF.

This chain connects TRBV11-2 to TRBJ2-7; D ambiguous. Deletions cut 0 bases from V and 3 bases from J, with 6 bases between. The length of the CDR3 is 13 residues. Germline loops: CDR1 SGHAT, CDR2 FQNNGV. For the CDR3, the DNA is TGTGCCAGCAGCTTAGAGTCGCGCTACGAGCAGTACTTC. Residues: CASSLESRYEQYF. The full variable domain, rest sourced from reference TRBV11-2 and TRBJ2-7, is EAGVAQSPRYKIIEKRQSVAFWCNPISGHATLYWYQQILGQGPKLLIQFQNNGVVDDSQLPKDRFSAERLKGVDSTLKIQPAKLEDSAVYLCASSLESRYEQYFGPGTRLTVT.

The CDR3 DNA follows: TGTGCCATCAGTCCCTGGACTAGCTCTACCTACAATGAGCAGTTCTTC. This sequence encodes CAISPWTSSTYNEQFF. J is TRBJ2-1 and V is TRBV10-3; 8 bases are a match to TRBD2. V dropped 5 bases and J dropped 2; count of bases not matched to a gene: 8. The CDR3 runs 16 residues. Per germline, CDR1 ENHRY and CDR2 SYGVKD.